This TCR beta chain appears in the sequencing data of a study of early T cells in non-severe SARS-CoV-2 infection. The CDR3 totals 17 residues. V shed 2 bases and J 7 bases; nucleotides not matched to a gene: 13. Germline values: CDR1 DFQATT, CDR2 SNEGSKA (reference sequence). MiXCR, applied by TCRdb to the 5' RACE reads, yields one record per CDR3 protein. The sample has about 42,000 distinct CDR3 sequences, around 7% seen once. This clonotype has a count of ten or more. This clonotype originated in an adult who was a healthcare worker with PCR-confirmed SARS-CoV-2 infection or an uninfected control (not recorded which). The J gene is TRBJ1-4, the V gene TRBV20-1, with 10 bases fitting TRBD1. The sample was whole blood. For the CDR3, the DNA is TGCAGTGCTAGACCCCCGGGACAGGGGTCGGAACGTGAAAAACTGTTTTTT. This translates into CSARPPGQGSEREKLFF.